This T cell receptor (beta chain) was observed in a study of T cells in Graves' hyperthyroidism and ophthalmopathy. The germline V gene has CDR1 SGHVS and CDR2 FQNEAQ. Trimming took 3 bases from V and 4 from J, leaving 11 bases between them. This CDR3 is built from 14 residues. From RNA transcripts, TCR beta CDR3 regions were amplified. RT-PCR in the first round (using the HTBI primer set) targeted the TCR CDR3. TCRdb called the multiplex PCR reads again in MiXCR, with one record for every CDR3 protein. Of 700,000 or so distinct CDR3 sequences listed, about 17% were seen once; the top ten hold around 8.1%. In this sample, this clonotype turned up many times.

The sequence was obtained from a man between 18 and 35 years old with Graves' hyperthyroidism. Sequenced sample: blood. The chain joins TRBV7-8 to TRBJ2-3; the D gene is possibly TRBD2 (6 bases). For the CDR3, the DNA is TGTGCCAGCAGCTTCAGGGACTTGGCAGATACGCAGTATTTT. Encoded protein: CASSFRDLADTQYF. The full variable domain, its missing parts supplied by reference TRBV7-8 and TRBJ2-3, is GAGVSQSPRYKVAKRGQDVALRCDPISGHVSLFWYQQALGQGPEFLTYFQNEAQLDKSGLPSDRFFAERPEGSVSTLKIQRTQQEDSAVYLCASSFRDLADTQYFGPGTRLTVL.